This T cell receptor beta chain was retrieved from a study of T cell repertoires in cytomegalovirus infection. Study as a whole: An indication of both CMV infection and matching HLA type came from public TCR beta signatures.

Study-wide points: Dominating the ex vivo response were HLA-C-restricted CMV-specific TCR beta clonotypes. The study identified carriers of CMV plus the relevant HLA from cumulative public TCR beta family frequency.

V lost 3 bases and J lost 0, with 9 bases in between. Germline assignment: CDR1 SNHLY and CDR2 FYNNEI. CDR3 length: 15 amino acids. In regard to this clonotype: What it binds is not known.

TCRdb independently ran MiXCR on the reads; one entry per CDR3 protein. The sample has about 130,000 distinct CDR3 sequences, 7% to 9.5% seen once. Sequenced input: PBMCs. The TCR was taken from a human donor in good health (CMV status not recorded). Some clones in this sample may be carry-over from other donors' samples. The chain recombines TRBV2 with TRBJ1-3; a weak D match, TRBD1 (5 bases). For the CDR3, the DNA is TGTGCCAGCAGTGAGGGACGGAGCTCTGGAAACACCATATATTTT. It translates to CASSEGRSSGNTIYF. The whole variable domain, filled in from reference TRBV2 and TRBJ1-3, reads EPEVTQTPSHQVTQMGQEVILRCVPISNHLYFYWYRQILGQKVEFLVSFYNNEISEKSEIFDDQFSVERPDGSNFTLKIRSTKLEDSAMYFCASSEGRSSGNTIYFGEGSWLTVV.